This T cell receptor beta chain appears in the sequencing data of a study of radiotherapy plus CTLA-4 blockade in lung cancer. As for the study in general: Disease control was achieved by approximately 30% of patients, and objective responses by 18%. Findings and limits, study-wide: Among blood TCR repertoires after radiotherapy plus ipilimumab, tumor-derived clones expanded.

The assay was immunoSEQ multiplex PCR, and TCRdb's table has in-frame clones only and misses some. The repertoire holds approximately 97,000 clones, with about 83% as singletons. CTLA-4 blockade with ipilimumab, together with focal radiation, was given to patients with chemo-refractory metastatic non-small-cell lung cancer. This CDR3 contains 13 residues. Germline V lookup: CDR1 MNHNS, CDR2 SASEGT. Between the trimmed V and J ends, which lost 9 bases and 6 bases, there was a span of 15 bases. Notes on this clone: What it recognizes is unknown.

The starting material was peripheral blood, obtained from a patient treated with radiotherapy plus ipilimumab. This sequence was found in a human donor with non-small cell lung cancer who had stable disease on radiotherapy plus ipilimumab. The V gene is TRBV6-1, the J gene TRBJ2-1; perhaps TRBD2 as D (6 bases). The CDR3 loop is CASKWEVGNEQFF. The CDR3 DNA follows: TGTGCCAGTAAGTGGGAGGTTGGCAATGAGCAGTTCTTC.